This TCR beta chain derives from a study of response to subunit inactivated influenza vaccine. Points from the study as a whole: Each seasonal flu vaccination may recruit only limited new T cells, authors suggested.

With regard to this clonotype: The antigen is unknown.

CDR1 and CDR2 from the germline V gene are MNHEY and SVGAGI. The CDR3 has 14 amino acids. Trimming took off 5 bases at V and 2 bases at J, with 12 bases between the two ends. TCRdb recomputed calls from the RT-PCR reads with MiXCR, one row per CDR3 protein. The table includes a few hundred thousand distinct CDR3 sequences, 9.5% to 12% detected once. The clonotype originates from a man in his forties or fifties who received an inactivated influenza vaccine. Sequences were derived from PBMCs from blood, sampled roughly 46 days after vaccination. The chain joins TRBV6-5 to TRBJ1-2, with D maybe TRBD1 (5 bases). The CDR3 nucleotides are TGTGCCAGCAGTATACGGGGGAGCAACTATGGCTACACCTTC. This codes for CASSIRGSNYGYTF.